This TCR beta chain was found in a study of cytomegalovirus exposure and HLA in healthy donors. Overall study findings and caveats: Segments of the TCR beta V type were, in most cases, productive about 87% or about 30% of the time in an earlier analysis. HLA restriction was apparent for most CMV-associated TCR beta chains in a later analysis.

V was pared by 7 bases and J by 4 bases, with 14 bases between. CDR3 size: 15 residues. The germline CDR1 and CDR2 sequences are MNHEY and SMNVEV (reference sequence). Comments on this clone: The antigen remains unidentified.

PCR employed 60 Vbeta and 13 Jbeta primers. Sequencing used immunoSEQ multiplex PCR; TCRdb keeps in-frame clones, though not all of them. The data contain about 110,000 clones, more than 60% of them singletons. What was sequenced was PBMCs. The sequence was obtained from a man aged 30 to 45 in good health and CMV-seropositive. V and J are TRBV27 and TRBJ1-6, with a possible D match to TRBD1 (6 bases). DNA of the CDR3: TGTGCCAGCACCCCAGGGGCCGGTTATAATTCACCCCTCCACTTT. Translation: CASTPGAGYNSPLHF.